The present TCR beta chain was sequenced within a study of blood T cell repertoires in COVID-19 (dated by TCRdb to about 2020). Regarding the research as a whole: Samples from collaborators originated in the United States, Italy and Spain and spanned both the acute and convalescent phases of COVID-19. HLA class I and class II types, where available, came from metadata supplied by the sample provider rather than from assay-based typing. The repertoires were released in a freely available public database meant as a resource for research on the immune response to SARS-CoV-2. The prospective study material was composed of cDNA or gDNA derived from T cells, B-cell-depleted T cells, or PBMCs. Samples came from the ongoing ImmuneRACE study (first 160 participants) plus 1,254 subjects from 6 global collaborators. A de-identified subject ID, COVID-19 status, age in years and sex were almost always included in the sample metadata. The dataset comprised deeply sampled blood TCRbeta repertoires from subjects exposed to, actively infected with, or recovered from COVID-19. Study-wide findings and limitations: Clinical and demographic metadata were provided uncurated, with the amount varying by source and participant.

From cysteine to phenylalanine, the CDR3 is 14 amino acids long. Solely the CDR3 DNA is kept, with 42 bases framed from the first base. V is shortened by 0 bases, J by 1 base, and the region joining them spans 5 bases. As encoded in the germline V gene, CDR1 is LGHNA while CDR2 is YNFKEQ. This clone was recorded a few times. Its antigen remains unidentified. The sample holds no much larger clone one base away, and base qualities are not on file. Participants in the prospective study were enrolled through a virtual design, were aged 18 to 89 years, and lived in roughly 24 United States geographic areas. In the prospective study, participants were assigned to cohorts based on the clinical history participants reported in a screening survey and a study questionnaire. ImmuneRACE Cohort 3 recovered participants were defined by two consecutive negative NP/OP PCR tests, healthcare professional clearance, or symptom resolution. In the prospective study, whole blood, serum and a nasopharyngeal or oropharyngeal swab were collected from each participant by mobile phlebotomists. Additional blood draws and questionnaires over an approximately 2-month period could optionally be provided by prospective study participants. Before DNA extraction, blood samples from the prospective study were shipped at room temperature or frozen.

The immunoSEQ Assay, a bias-controlled multiplex PCR, was used to amplify TCRbeta CDR3 regions from genomic DNA. The published analysis was carried out like this. Within the assay, amplification of reference gene primers was used to estimate how many nucleated cells each sample contained. To quantify the absolute abundance of each unique TCRbeta CDR3 rearrangement, sequence reads were collapsed and filtered. Productive Simpson clonality was computed per sample as the square root of Simpson's diversity index over productive rearrangements. Not all clones reach the TCRdb copy of this immuneACCESS table, which keeps in-frame sequences only. Checked studies attribute under half of the gap to unresolved V genes and leave the rest unexplained. V, J and clone size derive from that table, while D and trimming were established from the DNA sequence. The sample table contains 200,000 to 250,000 clones; only one count was recorded for 70% to 85% of them. Under 3.5% of the sample is taken by the ten largest.

Sequenced sample: PBMCs or T cells enriched from blood (not recorded which). The receptor was derived from a woman in her sixties or seventies who had recovered from COVID-19. The chain joins TRBV4-2 to TRBJ2-3; no D segment can be confidently identified. The CDR3 region: CASSQDEGTDTQYF. The DNA sequence is TGTGCCAGCAGCCAAGATGAGGGCACAGATACGCAGTATTTT.